The 11 T cell receptor beta chains presented below share a single source sample, sequenced in a study of T-cell reconstitution after alpha-beta-depleted transplantation in children. The TCRbeta library incorporated unique molecular identifiers. TCRdb re-called the PCR reads through MiXCR, storing one row per CDR3 protein. The sample lists fewer than 750,000 distinct CDR3 sequences; under 30% were seen once. Sequenced here: PBMCs, mostly from graft donor cells, sampled 360 days after TCRalphabeta/CD19-depleted stem cell transplant. The receptors stem from a boy in the first two years of life who had a stem cell transplant for acute myeloid leukemia, so the T cells may come from the graft donor.

The chain recombines TRBV6-1 with TRBJ2-5; D possibly corresponds to TRBD1 (6 bases). Germline CDR1 reads MNHNS; CDR2 reads SASEGT. V lost 5 bases to trimming and J lost 4 bases, with 14 bases between them. The CDR3 has 14 amino acids. CDR3 protein: CASSPKQGRETQYF. In DNA, the CDR3 is TGTGCCAGCAGTCCTAAACAGGGCCGAGAGACCCAGTACTTC.

The chain joins TRBV7-2 to TRBJ1-2; tentatively, D is TRBD1 (6 bases). The germline V and J ends were trimmed by 5 bases and 3 bases, with 16 bases remaining between them. The CDR3 covers 15 residues. Germline V lookup: CDR1 SGHTA, CDR2 FQGNSA. The CDR3 DNA follows: TGTGCCAGCAGCGCTCACAGGGTTGGCGACTATGGCTACACCTTC. Translated, it gives CASSAHRVGDYGYTF.

This clonotype has just a few counts. V and J are TRBV13 and TRBJ2-1; 14 bases map to TRBD2. V lost 5 bases, J lost 5 bases, and 5 bases stayed unmatched. The CDR3 loop spans 16 amino acids. Germline CDR1 is PRHDT and CDR2 is FYEKMQ (reference sequence). The CDR3: CASSQGTSGGDNEQFF. The CDR3 bases are TGTGCCAGCAGCCAGGGGACTAGCGGGGGCGACAATGAGCAGTTCTTC.

The chain recombines TRBV18 with TRBJ2-3, with 16 bases aligning to TRBD2. This CDR3 spans 16 amino acids. Looked up from germline, CDR1 is KGHSH and CDR2 is LQKENI. V was clipped by 3 bases and J by 5 bases; unmatched bases: 2. CDR3 sequence reads: CASSPGLAGGQDTQYF. CDR3 nucleotides: TGTGCCAGCTCACCGGGACTAGCGGGGGGGCAAGATACGCAGTATTTT.

The chain recombines TRBV7-9 with TRBJ1-1, with 12 bases lining up with TRBD1. Germline-derived CDR1 and CDR2 are SEHNR and FQNEAQ (reference sequence). The trim removed 5 bases at V and 8 bases at J, leaving 9 bases unmatched. This CDR3 contains 15 residues. The CDR3 bases are TGTGCCAGCAGCGCGCCGGGACAGGGGGCGAGGGAAGCTTTCTTT. Its translation: CASSAPGQGAREAFF.

This clonotype was seen many times. This sequence joins TRBV20-1 and TRBJ2-3, with D possibly being TRBD2 (7 bases). Trimming took 6 bases from V and 4 from J, leaving 17 bases between them. The V gene's germline CDR1 is DFQATT and CDR2 SNEGSKA (reference sequence). The CDR3 runs 14 residues. The chain's CDR3 is CSARRGGIADTQYF. CDR3 nucleotide sequence: TGCAGTGCGAGAAGGGGGGGTATAGCAGATACGCAGTATTTT.

This clonotype was found a few times. The junction differs from germline at one of its ends, possibly a read error. The chain uses TRBV7-2 and TRBJ1-2; no clear D. The CDR3 is made up of 15 amino acids. Per the germline V gene, CDR1 is SGHTA and CDR2 is FQGNSA. CDR3 nucleotides: TGTGCCAGCACCTTAGGGCGAGGGCTTAACGATGGCTACACCTTC. The encoded protein is CASTLGRGLNDGYTF.

This chain connects TRBV19 to TRBJ1-3, with 8 bases identical to TRBD1. This CDR3 comprises 16 residues. CDR1 and CDR2 (germline): LNHDA, SQIVND (reference sequence). V gave up 5 bases and J gave up 1 base; unmatched junction bases: 7. DNA for the CDR3: TGTGCCAGTAGTCCGACAGGGGAAGGGTCTGGAAACACCATATATTTT. Its protein product is CASSPTGEGSGNTIYF.

The gene calls are TRBV21-1 and TRBJ1-4; the table's D call of TRBD1 was not tested on the DNA. TRBV21-1 represents a pseudogene. The CDR3 length is 12 residues. The CDR3 reads CARSGGTEKLFF. In DNA, the CDR3 is TGTGCCCGTTCGGGGGGAACCGAAAAACTGTTTTTT.

This clonotype was recorded at least ten times. V gene TRBV20-1 combines with J gene TRBJ1-2, with 10 bases lining up with TRBD1. The germline CDR1 and CDR2 sequences are DFQATT and SNEGSKA (reference sequence). V was pared by 6 bases and J by 4 bases, with 5 bases of the junction left unmatched. The CDR3 covers 13 residues. The CDR3 loop is CSADRGLRYGYTF. CDR3 DNA sequence: TGCAGTGCCGACAGGGGGCTTCGCTATGGCTACACCTTC.

This clonotype was recorded a few times. The chain employs TRBV11-2 and TRBJ2-3; D remains unclear. In germline, CDR1 is SGHAT, CDR2 FQNNGV. V lost 3 bases and J 0 bases, leaving 7 bases between the germline ends. This CDR3 spans 14 amino acids. CDR3 in DNA: TGTGCCAGCAGCTTCCACACTAGCACAGATACGCAGTATTTT. Residues: CASSFHTSTDTQYF.